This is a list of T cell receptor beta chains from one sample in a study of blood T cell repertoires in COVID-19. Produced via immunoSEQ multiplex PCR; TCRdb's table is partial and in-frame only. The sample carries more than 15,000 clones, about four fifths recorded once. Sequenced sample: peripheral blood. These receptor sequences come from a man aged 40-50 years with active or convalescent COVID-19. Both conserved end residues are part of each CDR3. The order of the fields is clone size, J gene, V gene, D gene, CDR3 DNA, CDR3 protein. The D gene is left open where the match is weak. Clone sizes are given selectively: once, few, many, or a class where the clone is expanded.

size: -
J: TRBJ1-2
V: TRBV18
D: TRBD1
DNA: TGTGCCAGCTCACTGGACAGGGCCGGTGACGGCTACACCTTC
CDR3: CASSLDRAGDGYTF

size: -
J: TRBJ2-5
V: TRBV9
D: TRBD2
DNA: TGTGCCAGCAGCGAAAGGGGACTAGCGGGGGTTGAGACCCAGTACTTC
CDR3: CASSERGLAGVETQYF

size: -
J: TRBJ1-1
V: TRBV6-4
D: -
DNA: TGTGCCAGCGTCCCTGGGGCAGGGATAGCCACTGAAGCTTTCTTT
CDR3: CASVPGAGIATEAFF

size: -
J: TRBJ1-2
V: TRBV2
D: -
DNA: TGTGCCAGCAACAGGGAGGGGGTAAACTATGGCTACACCTTC
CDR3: CASNREGVNYGYTF

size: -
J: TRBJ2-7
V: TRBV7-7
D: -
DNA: TGTGCTAGCAGCTTAGCTGCGGGCGGAACCTACGAGCAGTACTTC
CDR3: CASSLAAGGTYEQYF

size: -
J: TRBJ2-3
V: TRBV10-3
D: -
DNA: TGTGCCATCAGCTCCGTATCGGCAGATACGCAGTATTTT
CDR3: CAISSVSADTQYF

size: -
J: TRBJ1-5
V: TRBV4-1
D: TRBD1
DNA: TGCGCCAGCAGCCACCTGATCGGACAGGGTATTTATCAGCCCCAGCATTTT
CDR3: CASSHLIGQGIYQPQHF

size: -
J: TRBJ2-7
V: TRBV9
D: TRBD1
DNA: TGTGCCAGCAGCGTACAGGGGGCCATAGGGGAGCAGTACTTC
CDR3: CASSVQGAIGEQYF

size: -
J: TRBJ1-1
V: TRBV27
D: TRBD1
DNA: TGTGCCAGCAGCCTGGAGACAGGGGGCGCCACTGAAGCTTTCTTT
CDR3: CASSLETGGATEAFF

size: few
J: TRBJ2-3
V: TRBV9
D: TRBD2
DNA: TGTGCCAGCAGCGTAGCCAGCGGGGGGAGCACAGATACGCAGTATTTT
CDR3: CASSVASGGSTDTQYF

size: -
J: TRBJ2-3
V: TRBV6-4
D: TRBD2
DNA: TGTGCCAGCAGTCCACTCAGCGGGGGAGCCACAGATACGCAGTATTTT
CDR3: CASSPLSGGATDTQYF

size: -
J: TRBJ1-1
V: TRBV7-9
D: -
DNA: TGTGCCAGCAGCTTGATGGGGCCTCCGAACACTGAAGCTTTCTTT
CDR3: CASSLMGPPNTEAFF

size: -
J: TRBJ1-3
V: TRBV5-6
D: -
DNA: TGTGCCAGCATGGGCCTTAGGCATTCTGGAAACACCATATATTTT
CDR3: CASMGLRHSGNTIYF

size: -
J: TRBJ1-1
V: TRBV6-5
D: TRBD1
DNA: TGTGCCAGCAGTTACCTGACAGGGGACGCTGAAGCTTTCTTT
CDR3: CASSYLTGDAEAFF

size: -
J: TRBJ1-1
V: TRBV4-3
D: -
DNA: TGCGCCAGCAGCCAAGAGCGGACACTCACTGAAGCTTTCTTT
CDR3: CASSQERTLTEAFF

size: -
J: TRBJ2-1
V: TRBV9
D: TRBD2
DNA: TGTGCCAGCAGCGCCACTAGCGGGGGCCATAGCAATGAGCAGTTCTTC
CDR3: CASSATSGGHSNEQFF

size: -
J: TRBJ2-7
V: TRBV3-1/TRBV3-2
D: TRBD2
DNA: TGTGCCAGCAGCCAAGGGGGCGGGGGGAGCTCCTACGAGCAGTACTTC
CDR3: CASSQGGGGSSYEQYF

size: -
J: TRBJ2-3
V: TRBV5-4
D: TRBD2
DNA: TGTGCCAGCAGCTTGACTAGCGGGGGGGCAGATACGCAGTATTTT
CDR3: CASSLTSGGADTQYF

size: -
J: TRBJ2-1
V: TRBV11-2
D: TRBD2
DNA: TGTGCCAGCAGCTTAGATCGGCGGGGGGCAGGGGATGATGAGCAGTTCTTC
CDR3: CASSLDRRGAGDDEQFF

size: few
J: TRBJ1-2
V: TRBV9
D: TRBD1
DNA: TGTGCCAGCAGCGTCGACAGGGAAAGGGGCTACACCTTC
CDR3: CASSVDRERGYTF

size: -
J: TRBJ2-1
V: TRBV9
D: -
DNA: TGTGCCAGCAGCGTAGAGGGGATACTCGATGAGCAGTTCTTC
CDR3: CASSVEGILDEQFF

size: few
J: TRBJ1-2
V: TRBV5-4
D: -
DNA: TGTGCCAGCAGCTTGGATCCGGACTATGGCTACACCTTC
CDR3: CASSLDPDYGYTF

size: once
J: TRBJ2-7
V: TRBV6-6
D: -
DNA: TGTGCCAGCAGTACCCGGACAGCTTACGAGCAGTACTTC
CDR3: CASSTRTAYEQYF

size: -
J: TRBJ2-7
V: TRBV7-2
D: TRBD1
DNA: TGTGCCAGCAGCCCAAAGGGACAGTCCTACGAGCAGTACTTC
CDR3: CASSPKGQSYEQYF

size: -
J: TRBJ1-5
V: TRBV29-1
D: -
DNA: TGCAGCGTGGACCCAGGGGCTATGAGTGAGCCCCAGCATTTT
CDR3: CSVDPGAMSEPQHF

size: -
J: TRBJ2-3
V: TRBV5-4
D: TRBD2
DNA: TGTGCCAGCAGCTTGGCCCCATCCTCGCTAGCGGTCACAGATACGCAGTATTTT
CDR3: CASSLAPSSLAVTDTQYF

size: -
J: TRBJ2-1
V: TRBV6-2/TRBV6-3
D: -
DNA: TGTGCCAGCAGTTACCAGGTCAGGGTGACTGGCAATGAGCAGTTCTTC
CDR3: CASSYQVRVTGNEQFF

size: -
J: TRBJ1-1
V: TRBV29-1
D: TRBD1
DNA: TGCAGCGTGGAGGGACAGGGGAACACTGAAGCTTTCTTT
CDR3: CSVEGQGNTEAFF

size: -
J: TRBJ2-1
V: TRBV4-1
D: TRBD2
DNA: TGCGCCAGCAGCACCATAGACGGGACTAGTATTAATGAGCAGTTCTTC
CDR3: CASSTIDGTSINEQFF

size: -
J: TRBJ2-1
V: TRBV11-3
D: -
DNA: TGTGCCAGCAGCTTAGGAGAGAGGGACAGCGGGAATGAGCAGTTCTTC
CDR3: CASSLGERDSGNEQFF

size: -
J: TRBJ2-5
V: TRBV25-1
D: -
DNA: TGTGCCAGCAGTGATCCCGGACAGGGAGGGGAGACCCAGTACTTC
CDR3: CASSDPGQGGETQYF

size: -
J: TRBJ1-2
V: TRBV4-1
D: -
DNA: TGCGCCAGCAGCCAAGGCCAGGGGCGCGCTTACTATGGCTACACCTTC
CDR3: CASSQGQGRAYYGYTF